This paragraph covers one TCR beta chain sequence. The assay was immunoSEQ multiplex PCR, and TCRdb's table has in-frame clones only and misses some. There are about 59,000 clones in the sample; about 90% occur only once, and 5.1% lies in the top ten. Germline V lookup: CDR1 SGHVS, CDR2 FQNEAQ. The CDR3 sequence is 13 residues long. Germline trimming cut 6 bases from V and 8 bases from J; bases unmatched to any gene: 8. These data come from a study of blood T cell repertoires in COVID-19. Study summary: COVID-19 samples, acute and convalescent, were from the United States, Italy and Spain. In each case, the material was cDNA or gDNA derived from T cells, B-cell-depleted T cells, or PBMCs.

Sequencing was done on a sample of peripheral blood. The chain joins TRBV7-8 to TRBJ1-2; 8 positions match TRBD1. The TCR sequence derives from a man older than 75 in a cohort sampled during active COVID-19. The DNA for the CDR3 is TGTGCCAGCAGTTCCTTGACAGGGGAAGGCTACACCTTC. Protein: CASSSLTGEGYTF.